The source of this T cell receptor beta chain is a study of blood T cells in healthy people across ages. Findings and limits, study-wide: Versus aged donors, long-lived donors had higher diversity and more naive CD4+ cells.

The use of a sample-barcoded 5' primer and a J-beta primer mix characterized a second PCR of about 7 to 12 cycles. TCRdb re-called the 5' RACE reads with MiXCR, one entry per CDR3 protein. Of 950,000 to 1,200,000 distinct CDR3 sequences in the sample, 35% to 45% are singletons; the top ten hold around 13%. About this clonotype itself: The antigen is unknown.

The V and J ends lost 0 bases and 3 bases, in that order; junction bases with no gene match: 4. The CDR3 spans 16 residues. CDR1 and CDR2 from the germline V gene are DFQATT and SNEGSKA (reference sequence). This TCR was recovered from a young man in good health. Input material: blood. This sequence joins TRBV20-1 and TRBJ2-1; 11 nucleotides line up with TRBD2. The CDR3 region has the DNA TGCAGTGCTAGAGATAGGACTAGCGGGCTCTACAATGAGCAGTTCTTC. As protein: CSARDRTSGLYNEQFF.